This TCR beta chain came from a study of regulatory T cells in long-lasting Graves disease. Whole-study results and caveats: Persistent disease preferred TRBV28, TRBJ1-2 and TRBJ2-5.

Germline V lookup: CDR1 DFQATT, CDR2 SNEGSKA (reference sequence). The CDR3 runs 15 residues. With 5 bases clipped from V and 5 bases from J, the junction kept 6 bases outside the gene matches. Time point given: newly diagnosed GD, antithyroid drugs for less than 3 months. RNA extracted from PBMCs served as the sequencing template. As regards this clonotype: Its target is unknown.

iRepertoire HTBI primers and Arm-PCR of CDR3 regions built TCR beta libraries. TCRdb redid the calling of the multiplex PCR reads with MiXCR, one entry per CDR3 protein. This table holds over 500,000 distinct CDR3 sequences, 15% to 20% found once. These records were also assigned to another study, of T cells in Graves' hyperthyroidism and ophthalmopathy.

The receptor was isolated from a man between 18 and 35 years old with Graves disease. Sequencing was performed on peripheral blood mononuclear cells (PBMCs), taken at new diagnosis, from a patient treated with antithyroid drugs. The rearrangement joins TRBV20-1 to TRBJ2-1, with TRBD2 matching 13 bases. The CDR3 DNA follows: TGCAGTGCTCTGGGACTAGCGGGGCCAAACAATGAGCAGTTCTTC. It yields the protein CSALGLAGPNNEQFF.